This T cell receptor beta chain was sequenced during a study of cytotoxic CD8 clonotypes in ibrutinib-treated CLL. In this sample, this clone turned up a few times. Germline CDR1 reads SGHDT; CDR2 reads YYEEEE. With 0 bases removed from V and 6 bases from J, the gap between germline ends came to 13 bases. The CDR3 sequence is 15 residues long. This table comes from immunoSEQ multiplex PCR, and its TCRdb copy is limited to in-frame clones, with some not included. This sample carries about 150,000 clones, 75% to 80% of them seen once, and the ten largest clones take around 4.9%. The sequencing used PBMCs, collected after 24 months of ibrutinib treatment. This rearrangement joins TRBV5-6 to TRBJ1-5, with D unclear. The TCR originated in a human donor with chronic lymphocytic leukemia. The CDR3 region has the DNA TGTGCCAGCAGCTTGGGGCAGCTTGGGGTTCAGCCCCAGCATTTT. Protein: CASSLGQLGVQPQHF.